A single sample gave rise to the 13 T cell receptor beta chains below, sequenced in a study of CD8+ T cells in alopecia areata listed by TCRdb under 2018. Receptor amplification or capture employed the immunoSEQ multiplex PCR assay. To provide template for TCR sequencing, every sample had RNA extracted and reverse transcribed into cDNA. TCRdb mirrors the immuneACCESS table, restricted to in-frame sequences. Some clones are absent from its copies; in checked studies, under half trace to an unresolved V gene, and the reason for the others is unknown. The sample records 95,000 to 120,000 clones, under 65% of which are singletons. The biggest ten clones account for more than 20% of the sample. Material for sequencing was NKG2D-low CD8+ T cells sorted from blood. The intended sense of this specimen's cell subset or site label: sorted CD8+ NKG2D-low blood T cells. The receptor set was obtained from a human donor with alopecia areata.

V usage is TRBV7-9 and J usage is TRBJ1-2; no reliable D call. Trimming cost V 5 bases and J 6 bases, with 16 bases left between them. This CDR3 contains 14 residues. From germline, CDR1 is SEHNR and CDR2 FQNEAQ (reference sequence). The CDR3 DNA reads TGTGCCAGCAGCCCACCCGGACCGGCTAATGGCTACACCTTC. Encoded protein: CASSPPGPANGYTF.

The J gene is TRBJ2-7, the V gene TRBV11-2; 12 bases are a match to TRBD1. Germline CDR1 and CDR2: SGHAT and FQNNGV. The CDR3 loop spans 17 amino acids. Trimming cost V 4 bases and J 3 bases; bases outside gene matches: 10. CDR3 coding DNA: TGTGCCAGCAGCTCGCCGGGACAGGGGGCTCTGCTCTACGAGCAGTACTTC. Its protein is CASSSPGQGALLYEQYF. The variable domain in full, with the rest retrieved from reference TRBV11-2 and TRBJ2-7, is EAGVAQSPRYKIIEKRQSVAFWCNPISGHATLYWYQQILGQGPKLLIQFQNNGVVDDSQLPKDRFSAERLKGVDSTLKIQPAKLEDSAVYLCASSSPGQGALLYEQYFGPGTRLTVT.

This chain links TRBV5-6 with TRBJ1-5; a weak D match, TRBD1 (5 bases). From germline, CDR1 is SGHDT and CDR2 YYEEEE. V was pared by 5 bases and J by 4 bases, with 13 bases between. This CDR3 region has 14 residues. The CDR3 sequence: CASSGGRRNQPQHF. As DNA, the CDR3 is TGTGCCAGCAGTGGGGGTAGAAGAAATCAGCCCCAGCATTTT.

This clone occurred a few times. The rearrangement links TRBV5-1 to TRBJ2-7, with D tentatively TRBD2 (6 bases). V was cut by 2 bases and J by 3 bases, with 12 bases left in between. CDR1 and CDR2 from the germline V gene are SGHRS and YFSETQ. The CDR3 length is 14 residues. The CDR3 DNA sequence: TGCGCCAGCAGCTTTCGGGGGAAGAACTACGAGCAGTACTTC. Translation gives CASSFRGKNYEQYF.

This clone was seen a handful of times. The chain couples TRBV13 to TRBJ2-7; 12 nucleotides line up with TRBD2. The germline gives CDR1 PRHDT, CDR2 FYEKMQ (reference sequence). The length of the CDR3 is 17 residues. Trimming cost V 2 bases and J 1 base; bases outside gene matches: 6. The CDR3 loop reads CASSLSPGLAGSYEQYF. CDR3 nucleotides: TGTGCCAGCAGCTTAAGCCCCGGACTAGCGGGATCCTACGAGCAGTACTTC.

V usage is TRBV5-1 and J usage is TRBJ2-1, with a possible D match to TRBD2 (5 bases). The V end lost 2 bases, the J end lost 0 bases, and 12 bases lay between the germline ends. Germline V gives CDR1 SGHRS, CDR2 YFSETQ. The CDR3 runs to 16 residues. The CDR3 DNA follows: TGCGCCAGCAGCTTAATAGCGCAAAGCTCCTACAATGAGCAGTTCTTC. This sequence encodes CASSLIAQSSYNEQFF.

The rearrangement links TRBV13 to TRBJ2-7; no definite D call. CDR3 length equals 12 residues. Germline loops: CDR1 PRHDT, CDR2 FYEKMQ (reference sequence). Trimming took off 1 base at V and 7 bases at J, with 8 bases between the two ends. CDR3 amino acids: CASSLERVEQYF. CDR3 nucleotides: TGTGCCAGCAGCTTAGAAAGGGTGGAGCAGTACTTC.

This rearrangement joins TRBV5-6 to TRBJ2-7, with 7 bases aligning to TRBD1. Germline V gene sequence: CDR1 SGHDT, CDR2 YYEEEE. The trim removed 4 bases at V and 9 bases at J, leaving 7 bases unmatched. The CDR3 is made up of 12 amino acids. The CDR3: CASSQSGGAQYF. In DNA form, the CDR3 reads TGTGCCAGCAGCCAGTCAGGGGGTGCGCAGTACTTC.

This clone has just a few counts. The chain joins TRBV19 to TRBJ1-2, with D uncertain. The CDR3 has 14 amino acids. Germline V gene data show CDR1 as LNHDA and CDR2 as SQIVND (reference sequence). Trimming shortened V by 6 bases and J by 4 bases, and 15 bases separated the two germline ends. The CDR3 loop is CASRVGRLGYGYTF. The DNA of the CDR3 is TGTGCCAGTAGGGTCGGTCGTCTGGGCTATGGCTACACCTTC. Full variable domain (outside the CDR3, taken from reference TRBV19 and TRBJ1-2): DGGITQSPKYLFRKEGQNVTLSCEQNLNHDAMYWYRQDPGQGLRLIYYSQIVNDFQKGDIAEGYSVSREKKESFPLTVTSAQKNPTAFYLCASRVGRLGYGYTFGSGTRLTVV.

In this sample, this clone turned up a few times. The chain is built from TRBV21-1 and TRBJ2-6; the DNA was not compared with TRBD1, the D call given in the table. TRBV21-1 is termed a pseudogene. This CDR3 has 18 amino acids. DNA for the CDR3: TGTGCCAGCAGCAAAGCGAAGACAGGGTTTTGCGGGGCCAACGTCCTGACTTTC. Its translation is CASSKAKTGFCGANVLTF.

The chain employs TRBV11-3 and TRBJ1-5; TRBD1 might be the D (6 bases). The germline V gene encodes CDR1 SGHNT and CDR2 YENEEA. The CDR3 totals 18 residues. Trimming pared 4 bases from V and 4 bases from J, leaving 23 bases between. Here the CDR3 DNA reads TGTGCCAGCAGCTGGGAAATTAGTAGGACAGCAAAGAATCAGCCCCAGCATTTT. Encoded protein: CASSWEISRTAKNQPQHF.

The chain employs TRBV30 and TRBJ2-1, with 8 bases matching TRBD2. Germline V CDR1 and CDR2: GTSNPN, SVGIG (reference sequence). CDR3 length: 17 amino acids. Trimming removed 4 bases from V and 2 bases from J; junction bases left unmatched: 13. CDR3 residues: CAWKVVGLAGAYNEQFF. The CDR3 DNA follows: TGTGCCTGGAAAGTTGTGGGGCTAGCGGGTGCCTACAATGAGCAGTTCTTC.

V usage is TRBV7-9 and J usage is TRBJ2-4; 10 positions agree with TRBD1. Germline V gene sequence: CDR1 SEHNR, CDR2 FQNEAQ (reference sequence). Germline trimming cut 0 bases from V and 3 bases from J; bases unmatched to any gene: 2. There are 16 residues in the CDR3. CDR3 nucleotide sequence: TGTGCCAGCAGCTTAGCCGGGACAGGGGTCAAAAACATTCAGTACTTC. Amino acid sequence: CASSLAGTGVKNIQYF. The variable domain in full, completed from reference TRBV7-9 and TRBJ2-4, reads DTGVSQNPRHKITKRGQNVTFRCDPISEHNRLYWYRQTLGQGPEFLTYFQNEAQLEKSRLLSDRFSAERPKGSFSTLEIQRTEQGDSAMYLCASSLAGTGVKNIQYFGAGTRLSVL.